A selection of T cell receptor beta chains follows, all from one sample in a study of early T cells in non-severe SARS-CoV-2 infection. Via MiXCR, TCRdb re-called the 5' RACE reads, giving one row per CDR3 protein. The data hold 75,000 to 100,000 distinct CDR3 sequences, with around 15% observed a single time. Sequenced input: whole blood. The receptor set was obtained from an adult who was a healthcare worker with PCR-confirmed SARS-CoV-2 infection or an uninfected control (not recorded which). Both conserved end residues are part of each CDR3. The D gene is left open where the match is weak. Size tells how often a clone was seen (once, few, many) or the class of an expanded clone, and some rows leave it out.

abundance | d_gene | j_gene | v_gene | CDR3nt | CDR3aa
NA | NA | TRBJ1-1 | TRBV20-1 | TGCAGTGCTGGCCGAGGGGGGGACTTCATGAACACTGAAGCTTTCTTT | CSAGRGGDFMNTEAFF
NA | NA | TRBJ2-3 | TRBV4-2 | TGTGCCAGCAGCCATCCTAGTCGGGGGTCCGGTCGAAGTTCTAGCACAGATACGCAGTATTTT | CASSHPSRGSGRSSSTDTQYF
few | NA | TRBJ1-2 | TRBV5-6 | TGTGCCAGCAGCGGAGGGACGGACCACTATGGCTACACCTTC | CASSGGTDHYGYTF
NA | NA | TRBJ2-1 | TRBV30 | TGTGCCTGGAAGACCTACAATGAGCAGTTCTTC | CAWKTYNEQFF
NA | NA | TRBJ1-1 | TRBV12-3/TRBV12-4 | TGTGCCAGCAGTTTTTATATGAACACTGAAGCTTTCTTT | CASSFYMNTEAFF
NA | TRBD2 | TRBJ2-3 | TRBV20-1 | TGCAGTGCTGGCCTTGCGGGGGGGGCCTCTAGCACAGAAACGCAGTATTTT | CSAGLAGGASSTETQYF
few | TRBD2 | TRBJ2-1 | TRBV7-3 | TGTGCCAGCAGCAACCTAGCGGGGGGTCGGTACAATGAGCAGTTCTTC | CASSNLAGGRYNEQFF
NA | NA | TRBJ2-6 | TRBV7-8 | TGTGCCAGCAGCTTAGTTGTTGGGGCTGGGGCCAACGTCCTGACTTTC | CASSLVVGAGANVLTF
many | NA | TRBJ2-5 | TRBV5-4 | TGTGCCAGCAGCTCCGATCGGACAGTCCAAGAGACCCAGTACTTC | CASSSDRTVQETQYF
NA | NA | TRBJ2-3 | TRBV29-1 | TGCAGCGTTGATATCCCCGTGACTAGCACAGATACGCAGTATTTT | CSVDIPVTSTDTQYF
many | TRBD2 | TRBJ2-5 | TRBV2 | TGTGCCAGCAACCGGGGGGACTCGGAGACCCAGTACTTC | CASNRGDSETQYF
many | NA | TRBJ1-5 | TRBV12-3/TRBV12-4 | TGTGCCAGCAGCCAGGGGAGCAATCAGCCCCAGCATTTT | CASSQGSNQPQHF
many | TRBD2 | TRBJ2-2 | TRBV7-9 | TGTGCCAGCAGCTCGGGACTAGCGGATACCGGGGAGCTGTTTTTT | CASSSGLADTGELFF
NA | NA | TRBJ2-7 | TRBV7-2 | TGTGCCAGCAGCTTTAATCCTTATGGGACCTACGAGCAGTACTTC | CASSFNPYGTYEQYF
NA | TRBD1 | TRBJ1-2 | TRBV10-3 | TGTGCCATCAGGGGACAGGGGACGGATGGCTACACCTTC | CAIRGQGTDGYTF
NA | NA | TRBJ2-3 | TRBV11-2 | TGTGCCAGCAGCCCCCTTCTCAGAACTAGCACAGATACGCAGTATTTT | CASSPLLRTSTDTQYF
many | NA | TRBJ2-7 | TRBV7-8 | TGTGCCAGCAGCTTAGGCCCGTCTCCTTACGAGCAGTACTTC | CASSLGPSPYEQYF
NA | NA | TRBJ1-5 | TRBV11-1 | TGTGCCAGCAGCTTTTCTGGCAGTCAGCCCCAGCATTTT | CASSFSGSQPQHF
NA | NA | TRBJ2-2 | TRBV12-3/TRBV12-4 | TGTGCCAGCAGTCCCAGCCGTGCGACCGGGGAGCTGTTTTTT | CASSPSRATGELFF
NA | TRBD2 | TRBJ2-5 | TRBV6-2/TRBV6-3 | TGTGCCAGCGGAGGGGACTACAAAGAGACCCAGTACTTC | CASGGDYKETQYF
NA | NA | TRBJ2-7 | TRBV4-1 | TGCGCCAGCAGCCAAGCCATCCGGGGGCCACCCTACGAGCAGTACTTC | CASSQAIRGPPYEQYF
many | NA | TRBJ2-2 | TRBV14 | TGTGCCAGCAGCCATAGAACAGGGAACACCGGGGAGCTGTTTTTT | CASSHRTGNTGELFF
few | TRBD1 | TRBJ2-7 | TRBV29-1 | TGCAGCGCTGGGGACAGGGAAGAAGGGCAGTACTTC | CSAGDREEGQYF
NA | NA | TRBJ1-2 | TRBV5-1 | TGCGCCAGCAGCACCTCCCCCTCCGGGACCGACTATGGCTACACCTTC | CASSTSPSGTDYGYTF
NA | TRBD1 | TRBJ1-5 | TRBV12-3/TRBV12-4 | TGTGCCAGCAGTTTAGGGGCAGGGGGCCATCAGCCCCAGCATTTT | CASSLGAGGHQPQHF
NA | TRBD1 | TRBJ1-2 | TRBV6-5 | TGTGCCAGCAGTTACGGGACAGACTATGGCTACACCTTC | CASSYGTDYGYTF
NA | NA | TRBJ2-1 | TRBV18 | TGTGCCAGCTCAGGGAGTCTAGAGCGGTTCTTC | CASSGSLERFF
NA | NA | TRBJ1-1 | TRBV6-6 | TGTGCCAGCAGTCCTGGGGCGCGGACTGAAGCTTTCTTT | CASSPGARTEAFF
few | NA | TRBJ2-6 | TRBV2 | TGTGCCAGCAGTGTTGGGGGTTTGAGGACCAACGTCCTGACTTTC | CASSVGGLRTNVLTF
few | NA | TRBJ2-7 | TRBV30 | TGTGCCTGGAGTGTATTAGGTTCCTACGAGCAGTACTTC | CAWSVLGSYEQYF
NA | TRBD2 | TRBJ2-1 | TRBV29-1 | TGCAGCGGGGGGGGAGTGGTCAATGAGCAGTTCTTC | CSGGGVVNEQFF
many | NA | TRBJ2-7 | TRBV7-2 | TGTGCCAGCAGCCGCTGGACGCAAGGATACGAGCAGTACTTC | CASSRWTQGYEQYF
few | NA | TRBJ1-2 | TRBV28 | TGTGCCAGCAGTCCCGAAGTTGTGGGCATAACAGGGGGCTACACCTTC | CASSPEVVGITGGYTF
NA | NA | TRBJ1-1 | TRBV7-2 | TGTGCCAGCAGCTCCGTTAACGGGAACACTGAAGCTTTCTTT | CASSSVNGNTEAFF
few | TRBD2 | TRBJ2-3 | TRBV9 | TGTGCCAGCAGCGTAGCTGGGGGACTAGCGGGGGACTCCTCGCAGTATTTT | CASSVAGGLAGDSSQYF
few | NA | TRBJ1-5 | TRBV4-3 | TGCGCCAGCAGCCCCGGATCTACTTTCAATCAGCCCCAGCATTTT | CASSPGSTFNQPQHF
few | TRBD2 | TRBJ2-7 | TRBV29-1 | TGCAGTTTCCGGGGGGACGGAGCCTACGAGCAGTACTTC | CSFRGDGAYEQYF
NA | NA | TRBJ1-1 | TRBV29-1 | TGCAGCACTTACAGGGAGGGTAGCACTGAAGCTTTCTTT | CSTYREGSTEAFF
few | NA | TRBJ1-5 | TRBV20-1 | TGCAGTGCTAGAAGAGAGCCCGATCAGCCCCAGCATTTT | CSARREPDQPQHF
NA | NA | TRBJ1-2 | TRBV19 | TGTGCCAGTAGTATCGGAGGGTCTGGCTACACCTTC | CASSIGGSGYTF
NA | TRBD2 | TRBJ2-1 | TRBV3-1 | TGTGCCAGCAGCCAAGGAGGGACTAGCGGGGGGCAGTTCTTC | CASSQGGTSGGQFF
NA | NA | TRBJ2-3 | TRBV6-4 | TGTGCCAGCAGTGCGGCCTCCACAGATACGCAGTATTTT | CASSAASTDTQYF
NA | TRBD1 | TRBJ2-3 | TRBV5-6 | TGTGCCAGCAGCTCTCGGACAGGGGGAAGAAATACGCAGTATTTT | CASSSRTGGRNTQYF
few | NA | TRBJ1-2 | TRBV30 | TGTGCCTGGACGGAGGCTAACTATGGCTACACCTTC | CAWTEANYGYTF
few | TRBD1 | TRBJ1-3 | TRBV7-6 | TGTGCCAGCAGCTTAGTAGGGACAGCTGAAAACACCATATATTTT | CASSLVGTAENTIYF
NA | NA | TRBJ1-1 | TRBV30 | TGTGCCTGCAGACCGCTGCCAATGAACACTGAAGCTTTCTTT | CACRPLPMNTEAFF
few | NA | TRBJ2-1 | TRBV28 | TGTGCCAGCAGTCTGCGCCGGGGGCCTGGCAATGAGCAGTTCTTC | CASSLRRGPGNEQFF
few | NA | TRBJ2-7 | TRBV28 | TGTGCCAGCAGTTTATTCGGGGGCCTAAAATCCTACGAGCAGTACTTC | CASSLFGGLKSYEQYF
few | NA | TRBJ1-1 | TRBV6-2/TRBV6-3 | TGTGCCAGCAGGGCCGGGACAGAAGCTTTCTTT | CASRAGTEAFF
NA | NA | TRBJ1-2 | TRBV18 | TGTGCCAGCTCACCACTCGGAGGGGAGGGATCCGGCTACACCTTC | CASSPLGGEGSGYTF
few | NA | TRBJ1-6 | TRBV7-7 | TGTGCCAGCAGCTTAGCGGATAATTCACCCCTCCACTTT | CASSLADNSPLHF
few | TRBD1 | TRBJ1-1 | TRBV18 | TGTGCCAGCTCACCGTCTGGACAGGGTGGCACTGAAGCTTTCTTT | CASSPSGQGGTEAFF
few | TRBD1 | TRBJ1-1 | TRBV29-1 | TGCAGCGTTGGGAACAGGGGTGGAAGCACTGAAGCTTTCTTT | CSVGNRGGSTEAFF
few | TRBD2 | TRBJ2-3 | TRBV28 | TGTGCCAGCAGCCCCAGTTTATTAGCGGGGCCCACAGATACGCAGTATTTT | CASSPSLLAGPTDTQYF
few | NA | TRBJ2-5 | TRBV9 | TGTGCCAGGGAATGCGTGACCCAGTACTTC | CARECVTQYF